The clone carrying this T cell receptor beta chain was picked up a small number of times. Antigen specificity is unknown. The assay was immunoSEQ multiplex PCR, and TCRdb's table has in-frame clones only and misses some. The table records 3,500 to 4,500 clones, around 62% of them present only once. The sample comes from a study of immune cell composition in non-small cell lung cancer. CDR1 SGDLS and CDR2 YYNGEE come from the germline V gene. The CDR3 extends over 16 amino acids. The V and J ends lost 6 bases and 0 bases, in that order; junction bases with no gene match: 5. Study outcomes and limitations: Tumour-reactive clones were not shown to match dominant in vivo tumour clones. Top 10 clone scores and clonality were higher in squamous than adenocarcinoma. Smoking pack-years did not significantly correlate with tumour TCR-beta clonality.

This TCR was recovered from a human donor with non-small cell lung cancer. What was sequenced was lung tumor tissue. The chain uses TRBV9 and TRBJ2-6; 8 bases line up with TRBD2. The CDR3 bases are TGTGCCAGCAAGGCGGGGGGTTCCTCTGGGGCCAACGTCCTGACTTTC. Translating it yields CASKAGGSSGANVLTF. The entire variable domain, with the rest obtained from reference TRBV9 and TRBJ2-6, is as follows: DSGVTQTPKHLITATGQRVTLRCSPRSGDLSVYWYQQSLDQGLQFLIQYYNGEERAKGNILERFSAQQFPDLHSELNLSSLELGDSALYFCASKAGGSSGANVLTFGAGSRLTVL.